This T cell receptor beta chain is from a study of blood T cell repertoires in COVID-19. Study background: Collection of acute and convalescent COVID-19 samples took place in the United States, Italy and Spain. Sources were T cells, B-cell-depleted T cells, or PBMCs; the material itself was cDNA or gDNA.

With 5 bases clipped from V and 6 bases from J, the junction kept 12 bases outside the gene matches. The germline CDR1 and CDR2 sequences are MDHEN and SYDVKM. This CDR3 is 15 amino acids long. Authors' data handling: Using reference gene primer amplification, nucleated cell counts were estimated. Profiled with immunoSEQ multiplex PCR; TCRdb holds only in-frame clones, not every one. That table is the source of V, J and clone size, and D and trimming were worked out from the DNA. Of 65,000 to 100,000 clones listed, under 85% are singletons. The genes are TRBV28 and TRBJ1-2; 7 bases fit TRBD1. The origin of this receptor is a human donor in a cohort sampled during active COVID-19. The sequencing input was peripheral blood. The CDR3 nucleotides read TGTGCCAGCAGTAAGAACAGGGGTGGTATAAATGGCTACACCTTC. This translates into CASSKNRGGINGYTF.